A single sample gave rise to the 7 T cell receptor beta chains below, sequenced in a study of T-cell memory formation after mild COVID-19. TCRdb fed the 5' RACE reads into MiXCR, producing one record per CDR3 protein. The sample consists of hundreds of thousands of distinct CDR3 sequences, 25% to 30% of them appearing once. Sequences were obtained from PBMCs or a T cell subset sorted from them (not recorded which). These receptors came from an adult woman who had mild COVID-19 (a few samples of this study predate the infection). Cell type and time point are not known.

The rearrangement links TRBV27 to TRBJ2-7; a weak D match, TRBD1 (5 bases). Trimming cost V 9 bases and J 2 bases, with 20 bases left between them. The CDR3 is 15 amino acids. Germline CDR1 MNHEY, CDR2 SMNVEV (reference sequence). The CDR3: CASVVTPTEPYEQYF. The CDR3, as DNA: TGTGCCAGTGTCGTCACCCCGACAGAGCCCTACGAGCAGTACTTC.

This chain links TRBV7-6 with TRBJ1-2; D call uncertain. V lost 9 bases, J lost 1 base, and 24 bases lay in between. CDR1 and CDR2 (germline): SGHVS, FNYEAQ. This CDR3 has 17 residues. The CDR3 nucleotides read TGTGCCAGTAGTCAACGCGCAGGAGGTCAATTTAACTATGGCTACACCTTC. Encoded protein: CASSQRAGGQFNYGYTF.

This clonotype was seen a handful of times. V is TRBV6-5 and J is TRBJ2-1; the D gene is possibly TRBD1 (5 bases). The CDR3 is 14 amino acids. Germline lookup yields CDR1 MNHEY and CDR2 SVGAGI. V was clipped by 5 bases and J by 9 bases, with 17 bases between them. The CDR3 bases are TGTGCCAGCAGTCCAGGGATCCAAACTATTGAGCAGTTCTTC. Amino acid sequence: CASSPGIQTIEQFF.

This clonotype came up once. The chain couples TRBV5-1 to TRBJ1-6, with 10 bases fitting TRBD1. Trimming at V came to 4 bases and at J to 15 bases, leaving 13 bases not matched to a gene. This CDR3 contains 15 residues. In germline, CDR1 is SGHRS, CDR2 YFSETQ. The CDR3 nucleotides are TGCGCCAGCAGCGGATCCGGGACAGGGGTTGGTAACCTCCACTTT. This encodes CASSGSGTGVGNLHF.

This clonotype has a handful of counts. This chain connects TRBV20-1 to TRBJ2-7, with TRBD2 matching over 7 bases. J lost 2 bases, V lost 4 bases, and 8 bases had no gene match. This CDR3 is 14 amino acids long. Looked up from germline, CDR1 is DFQATT and CDR2 is SNEGSKA (reference sequence). CDR3 DNA: TGCAGTGCTACCTACCCGGGGGGTGCCTACGAGCAGTACTTC. Translated, it gives CSATYPGGAYEQYF.

V gene TRBV4-1 combines with J gene TRBJ2-3, with no clear D. The CDR3 has 14 amino acids. Germline V CDR1 and CDR2: MGHRA, YSYEKL. V dropped 1 base and J dropped 4 bases, with 9 bases sitting between them. The CDR3 is CASSQARRADTQYF. CDR3 nucleotides: TGCGCCAGCAGCCAAGCTCGCCGCGCAGATACGCAGTATTTT.

This clonotype was counted a few times. The chain combines TRBV29-1 with TRBJ2-1, with 7 bases lining up with TRBD2. The CDR3 spans 13 residues. Per the germline V gene, CDR1 is SQVTM and CDR2 is ANQGSEA. V lost 7 bases to trimming and J lost 5 bases; unmatched junction nucleotides: 8. In DNA, the CDR3 is TGCAGCGCGGGGGGTCGGCGTAACAATGAGCAGTTCTTC. Translating gives CSAGGRRNNEQFF.